This T cell receptor (beta chain) originates from a study of T cell responses to AZD1222 COVID-19 vaccine. The study, taken as a whole, reports: The study reported that nearly half of spike-specific TCRs target unmutated variant regions. Elevations in Spike-specific TCR breadth and depth followed administration of two AZD1222 doses.

Germline CDR1 is SEHNR and CDR2 is FQNEAQ (reference sequence). V trimming: 5 bases; J trimming: 0 bases; junction bases outside the gene matches: 12. The CDR3 is 18 amino acids. On this clone: As yet, its antigen is unknown.

Some clones are missing from TCRdb's copy, which holds only in-frame ones; the method was immunoSEQ multiplex PCR. The sample records 95,000 to 100,000 clones, more than 90% being singletons. The V call is TRBV7-9, the J call TRBJ2-3, with 9 bases matching TRBD2. The TCR sequence derives from an adult in good health. The sample was peripheral blood, taken on day 0 of AZD1222 vaccination. The CDR3 sequence is CASSRAGTSKSSTDTQYF. CDR3 in DNA: TGTGCCAGCAGCCGAGCCGGGACTAGCAAATCTAGCACAGATACGCAGTATTTT.